This TCR beta chain was captured in a study of shared clonotypes between healthy human individuals. This clone appeared once. Only in-frame clones appear in the TCRdb table, and some are missing; sequencing was by immunoSEQ multiplex PCR. Among approximately 2,000,000 clones listed, less than 95% were seen once. V dropped 6 bases and J dropped 6; count of bases not matched to a gene: 7. The CDR3 runs to 12 residues. In germline, CDR1 is SQVTM, CDR2 ANQGSEA. The specimen sequenced was naive CD4+ T cells from PBMCs. Subset reported: CD45RA+ positively selected. The V gene is TRBV29-1, the J gene TRBJ2-7; 8 bases agree with TRBD1. The receptor was derived from a man aged 18 to 29 in good health. Some clones in this sample may be carry-over from other donors' samples. CDR3 in DNA: TGCAGCGTGGGGACAGGAGCGGGCGAGCAGTACTTC. Translated, it gives CSVGTGAGEQYF.